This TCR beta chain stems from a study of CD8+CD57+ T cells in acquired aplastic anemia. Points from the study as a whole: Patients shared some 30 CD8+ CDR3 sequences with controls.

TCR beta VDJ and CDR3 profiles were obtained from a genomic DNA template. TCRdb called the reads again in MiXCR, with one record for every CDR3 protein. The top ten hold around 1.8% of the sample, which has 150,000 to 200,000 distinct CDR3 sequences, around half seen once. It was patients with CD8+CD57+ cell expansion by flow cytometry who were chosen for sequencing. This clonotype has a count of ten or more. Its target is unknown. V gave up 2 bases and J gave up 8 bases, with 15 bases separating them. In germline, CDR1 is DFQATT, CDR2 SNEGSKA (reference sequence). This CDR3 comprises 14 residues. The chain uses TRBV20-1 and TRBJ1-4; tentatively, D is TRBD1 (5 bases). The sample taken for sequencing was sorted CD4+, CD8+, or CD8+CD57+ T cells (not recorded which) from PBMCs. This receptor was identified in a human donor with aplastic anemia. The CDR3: CSARRGTGGEKLFF. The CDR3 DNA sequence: TGCAGTGCTAGACGAGGGACCGGTGGGGAAAAACTGTTTTTT.